The clone carrying this T cell receptor beta chain was seen more than once but under ten times. Its antigen is unknown. Looked up from germline, CDR1 is MNHEY and CDR2 is SVGEGT. V dropped 4 bases and J dropped 15 bases, with 10 bases sitting between them. This CDR3 has 10 amino acids. These data originate in a study of T cells in Graves' hyperthyroidism and ophthalmopathy. Study-wide results and caveats: Blood also showed most of the thyroid clonotypes that were expanded above 0.001.

RNA transcripts were the template for amplifying TCR beta CDR3 regions. The HTBI primer set was used in a first-round RT-PCR of the TCR CDR3. A single record per CDR3 protein comes from TCRdb applying MiXCR to the multiplex PCR reads. The sample holds over 300,000 distinct CDR3 sequences, more than 11% seen once. The chain combines TRBV6-2 or TRBV6-3 with TRBJ2-1; D possibly corresponds to TRBD2 (5 bases). The clonotype originates from a woman aged 55-69 years with Graves' hyperthyroidism. Sequencing was done on a sample of blood. The CDR3 DNA is TGTGCCAGCAGTTCCGGACTCCCGTTCTTC. Amino acid sequence: CASSSGLPFF.